The 23 T cell receptor beta chains below all came from one sample that was sequenced in a study of T cells in Graves' hyperthyroidism and ophthalmopathy. Template material for amplifying TCR beta CDR3 regions consisted of RNA transcripts. First-round RT-PCR with HTBI primers amplified the TCR CDR3 region. TCRdb ran MiXCR on the multiplex PCR reads and lists one entry per CDR3 protein. Of roughly 100,000 distinct CDR3 sequences listed, less than 55% are singletons. Sequencing was done on a sample of blood. The receptors derive from a man aged 35 to 55 with Graves' hyperthyroidism.

This clonotype was picked up many times. This sequence joins TRBV7-2 and TRBJ2-7, with 10 positions matching TRBD2. Germline V gene sequence: CDR1 SGHTA, CDR2 FQGNSA. There are 14 residues in the CDR3. Losses at the gene ends were 3 bases for V and 7 bases for J; bases not matched to a gene: 6. CDR3 sequence reads: CASSLGLATGEQYF. Written as DNA, the CDR3 is TGTGCCAGCAGCTTGGGACTAGCGACAGGGGAGCAGTACTTC.

This clonotype has ten or more counts. The chain recombines TRBV7-3 with TRBJ2-1; 14 bases are a match to TRBD2. Germline V CDR1 and CDR2: SGHTA, FQGTGA. CDR3 length equals 17 residues. V lost 4 bases and J lost 7; bases outside the gene matches: 9. Here the CDR3 reads CASSSPGLAGGLNEQFF. CDR3 coding DNA: TGTGCCAGCAGCTCCCCCGGACTAGCGGGAGGCCTGAATGAGCAGTTCTTC.

The table lists this clonotype with many counts. The chain joins TRBV20-1 to TRBJ1-1, with D unresolved. V lost 6 bases to trimming and J lost 7 bases, with 18 bases between them. Germline V lookup: CDR1 DFQATT, CDR2 SNEGSKA (reference sequence). The CDR3 spans 13 residues. Here the CDR3 reads CSAGTFTRFEAFF. CDR3 sequence (DNA): TGCAGTGCGGGAACTTTTACCAGGTTTGAAGCTTTCTTT.

This clonotype was detected ten times or more. The gene calls are TRBV24-1 and TRBJ1-1; D possibly corresponds to TRBD1 (5 bases). The CDR3 runs 14 residues. The germline V gene has CDR1 KGHDR and CDR2 SFDVKD. V was shortened by 4 bases and J by 0 bases, with 8 bases between the two germline ends. CDR3 in DNA: TGTGCCACCAGTGAGGGCAGGGTGAACACTGAAGCTTTCTTT. Amino acid sequence: CATSEGRVNTEAFF.

Only a few counts were recorded for this clonotype. The chain couples TRBV28 to TRBJ2-2; 8 bases line up with TRBD1. CDR1 is MDHEN, CDR2 SYDVKM, per germline. V lost 6 bases, J lost 0 bases, and 3 bases stayed unmatched. The CDR3 covers 15 residues. In nucleotides, the CDR3 is TGTGCCAGCAGCAAGACAGGGGCGAACACCGGGGAGCTGTTTTTT. Translation: CASSKTGANTGELFF.

This clonotype was observed a single time. The rearrangement links TRBV5-6 to TRBJ2-7; TRBD1 might be the D (6 bases). CDR1 and CDR2 (germline): SGHDT, YYEEEE. The CDR3 consists of 13 residues. V was cut by 3 bases and J by 7 bases, with 14 bases left in between. In DNA, the CDR3 is TGTGCCAGCAGCTCAAATAACGGACAGGAGCAGTACGTC. It codes for CASSSNNGQEQYV.

The chain recombines TRBV7-3 with TRBJ1-1; D might be TRBD1 (6 bases). The V end lost 4 bases, the J end lost 3 bases, and 12 bases lay between the germline ends. The CDR3 sequence is 14 residues long. The germline V gene has CDR1 SGHTA and CDR2 FQGTGA. The CDR3 is CASSSTGMYTEAFF. CDR3 sequence (DNA): TGTGCCAGCAGCTCTACAGGGATGTACACTGAAGCTTTCTTT. Complete variable domain (other parts from reference TRBV7-3 and TRBJ1-1): GAGVSQTPSNKVTEKGKYVELRCDPISGHTALYWYRQSLGQGPEFLIYFQGTGAADDSGLPNDRFFAVRPEGSVSTLKIQRTERGDSAVYLCASSSTGMYTEAFFGQGTRLTVV.

This clonotype was counted between two and nine times. The junction differs from germline at one of its ends, possibly a read error. The V call is TRBV7-8, the J call TRBJ2-5, with 9 nucleotides matching TRBD1. From germline, CDR1 is SGHVS and CDR2 FQNEAQ. The CDR3 has 15 amino acids. This CDR3 is CASSQVRTGEGTQYF. The CDR3 coding sequence is TGCGCCAGCAGCCAAGTTCGGACAGGGGAAGGGACCCAGTACTTC.

This clonotype was seen repeatedly, ten times or more. The V and J genes are TRBV6-1 and TRBJ2-2; D gene uncertain. V shed 3 bases and J shed 3 bases, with 8 bases lying between them. Germline values: CDR1 MNHNS, CDR2 SASEGT. This CDR3 spans 14 amino acids. The CDR3 sequence is CASSDPGYTGELFF. CDR3 DNA: TGTGCCAGCAGTGACCCAGGATACACCGGGGAGCTGTTTTTT.

This clonotype showed up many times. The genes are TRBV24-1 and TRBJ2-3, with 8 bases fitting TRBD1. V gave up 6 bases and J gave up 5 bases; unmatched junction bases: 6. CDR1 and CDR2 from the germline V gene are KGHDR and SFDVKD. This CDR3 is built from 14 residues. The chain's CDR3 is CATSPGQVQDTQYF. CDR3 bases: TGTGCCACCAGTCCGGGACAGGTTCAAGATACGCAGTATTTT.

This clonotype was seen a handful of times. The V call is TRBV7-3, the J call TRBJ2-2; D may be TRBD2 (5 bases). The CDR3 has 17 amino acids. Trimming removed 5 bases from V and 7 bases from J, with 23 bases in between. Germline V gene lookup returns CDR1 SGHTA and CDR2 FQGTGA. CDR3 region: CASSQDIQALAYGELFF. CDR3 bases: TGTGCCAGCAGCCAAGATATTCAGGCCTTAGCGTACGGGGAGCTGTTTTTT.

The chain couples TRBV7-8 to TRBJ1-2; TRBD1 matches at 8 bases. Per germline, CDR1 SGHVS and CDR2 FQNEAQ. The CDR3 totals 14 residues. V lost 1 base and J lost 8; bases outside the gene matches: 6. CDR3 amino acids: CASSLDRGENGYTF. The CDR3 region has the DNA TGTGCCAGCAGCTTAGACAGGGGGGAGAACGGCTACACCTTC.

This clonotype was seen once. This CDR3 fails to terminate in the conserved phenylalanine or tryptophan, so it likely reflects a read error. The chain employs TRBV2 and TRBJ1-4; D not resolved. The CDR3 contains 16 residues. The V and J ends lost 8 bases and 0 bases respectively, with 16 bases between them. CDR1 is SNHLY and CDR2 is FYNNEI in the germline V gene. The CDR3 loop is CASAKLGWATNEKLFL. Written as DNA, the CDR3 is TGTGCCAGCGCCAAATTAGGTTGGGCAACTAATGAAAAACTGTTTTTA.

The gene calls are TRBV25-1 and TRBJ2-1; 12 positions agree with TRBD2. This CDR3 region has 16 residues. Germline V gene data show CDR1 as MGHDK and CDR2 as SYGVNS. Trimming at V came to 4 bases and at J to 3 bases, leaving 4 bases not matched to a gene. CDR3 amino acids: CASSVGLAGHYNEQFF. CDR3 nucleotides: TGTGCCAGCAGTGTGGGACTAGCGGGTCACTACAATGAGCAGTTCTTC.

The chain joins TRBV20-1 to TRBJ2-5; 7 bases fit TRBD1. The V gene's germline CDR1 is DFQATT and CDR2 SNEGSKA (reference sequence). Germline trimming cut 3 bases from V and 9 bases from J; bases unmatched to any gene: 10. This CDR3 contains 13 residues. CDR3 amino acids: CSARGQHNQPQYF. The CDR3 DNA follows: TGCAGTGCTAGGGGACAGCACAATCAGCCCCAGTACTTC.

This clonotype was seen at least ten times. This sequence joins TRBV6-1 and TRBJ2-3; D is undetermined. V dropped 5 bases and J dropped 5 bases, with 8 bases sitting between them. This CDR3 has 12 residues. In germline, CDR1 is MNHNS, CDR2 SASEGT. In nucleotides, the CDR3 is TGTGCCAGCAGTAGAGTAGGAGATACGCAGTATTTT. This encodes CASSRVGDTQYF.

V usage is TRBV11-1 and J usage is TRBJ2-2; TRBD2 matches 10 bases. The CDR3 runs to 15 residues. With V trimmed by 5 bases and J by 4 bases, 4 bases remained unmatched. Germline loops: CDR1 SGHAT, CDR2 FQDESV (reference sequence). DNA for the CDR3: TGTGCCAGCAGCCCACTAGCGGGGAGCACCGGGGAGCTGTTTTTT. The encoded protein is CASSPLAGSTGELFF.

Details on this clonotype: A much larger clone differs from this one at a single base, so this may be a read error. This sequence joins TRBV6-6 and TRBJ2-1, with 7 bases identical to TRBD1. The V gene's germline CDR1 is MNHNY and CDR2 SVGAGI (reference sequence). The CDR3 runs to 15 residues. The CDR3 protein is CASSFRQGYYNERFF. CDR3 DNA sequence: TGTGCCAGCAGCTTCAGACAGGGTTACTACAATGAGCGGTTCTTC.

Of note for this clonotype: This may stem from a read error, because a much larger clone lies one nucleotide away. This rearrangement joins TRBV28 to TRBJ1-2; D is unresolved. The CDR3 extends over 13 amino acids. Germline assignment: CDR1 MDHEN and CDR2 SYDVKM. This CDR3 reads CASSLLTNHGYTF. CDR3 bases: TGTGCCAGCAGTCTCCTGACTAACCATGGCTACACCTTC.

Points on this clonotype: A much larger clone is a single base away; this may be a read error. The missing conserved phenylalanine or tryptophan at the end of this CDR3 makes a read error likely. The chain combines TRBV5-6 with TRBJ2-1; maybe TRBD1 (5 bases). The CDR3 totals 14 residues. The V gene lost 1 base and the J gene lost 4 bases, with 9 bases spanning the gap. Germline values: CDR1 SGHDT, CDR2 YYEEEE. CDR3 in amino acids: CASSLKTGYNEQFV. The CDR3 nucleotides are TGTGCCAGCAGCTTGAAAACAGGTTACAATGAGCAGTTCGTC.

This clonotype came up many times. The chain links TRBV5-4 to TRBJ2-5; possibly TRBD1 for D (5 bases). Trimming stripped 3 bases from V and 4 bases from J, with 10 bases between. This CDR3 region has 13 residues. Germline V gene lookup returns CDR1 SGHNT and CDR2 YYREEE (reference sequence). The DNA for the CDR3 is TGTGCCAGCAGCTCCTTCCAGGGAGAGACCCAGTACTTC. This gives the protein CASSSFQGETQYF.

The chain employs TRBV7-3 and TRBJ1-2; tentatively, D is TRBD1 (6 bases). V was cut by 6 bases and J by 3 bases, with 20 bases left in between. Per germline, CDR1 SGHTA and CDR2 FQGTGA. The CDR3 is made up of 16 amino acids. The CDR3 DNA reads as TGTGCCAGCAGTGATATAGCGGGGGGGCTCGACTATGGCTACACCTTC. Amino acids: CASSDIAGGLDYGYTF.

The rearrangement links TRBV29-1 to TRBJ2-1; 11 bases map to TRBD1. The CDR3 totals 14 residues. CDR1 and CDR2 (germline): SQVTM, ANQGSEA. The V segment lost 3 bases and the J segment 3 bases; nucleotides outside the gene matches: 1. DNA for the CDR3: TGCAGCGTTGACGGGACAGGGGGCTACAATGAGCAGTTCTTC. As protein: CSVDGTGGYNEQFF.